This TCR beta chain was identified during a study of blood T cell repertoires in COVID-19. Sequencing used immunoSEQ multiplex PCR; TCRdb keeps in-frame clones, though not all of them. Among under 300,000 clones listed, 75% to 90% were seen once. Germline values: CDR1 SGHTA, CDR2 FQGNSA. The trim removed 5 bases at V and 6 bases at J, leaving 9 bases unmatched. The length of the CDR3 is 14 residues. The sequencing sample was made of PBMCs or T cells enriched from blood (not recorded which). The chain is built from TRBV7-2 and TRBJ2-7, with 8 positions matching TRBD2. The sequence was obtained from a man aged 35-49 years who had recovered from COVID-19. The CDR3 here is CASSLGTSFLEQYF. CDR3 DNA sequence: TGTGCCAGCAGCCTAGGGACTAGTTTTCTCGAGCAGTACTTC.